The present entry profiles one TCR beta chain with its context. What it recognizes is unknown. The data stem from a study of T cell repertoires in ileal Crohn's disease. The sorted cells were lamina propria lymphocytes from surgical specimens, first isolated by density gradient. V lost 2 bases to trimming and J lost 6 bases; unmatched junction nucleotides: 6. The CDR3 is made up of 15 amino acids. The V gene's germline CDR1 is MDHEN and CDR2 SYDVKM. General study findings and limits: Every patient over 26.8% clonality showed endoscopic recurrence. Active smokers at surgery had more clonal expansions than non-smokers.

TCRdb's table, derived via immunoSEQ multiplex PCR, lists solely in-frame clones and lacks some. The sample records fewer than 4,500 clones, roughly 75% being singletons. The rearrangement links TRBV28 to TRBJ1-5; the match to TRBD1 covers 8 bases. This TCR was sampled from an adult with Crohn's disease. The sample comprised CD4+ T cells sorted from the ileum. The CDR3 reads CASSLMQGAGQPQHF. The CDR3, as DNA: TGTGCCAGCAGTTTAATGCAGGGGGCCGGTCAGCCCCAGCATTTT.